The 6 T cell receptor beta chains listed next were all sequenced from one sample in a study of molecular identifiers for immune sequencing clone quantification. Each CDR3 protein is one row after TCRdb ran MiXCR on the PCR reads. The sample holds a few hundred thousand distinct CDR3 sequences, about a quarter seen once. Sample: naive CD8+ T cells from blood, with Jurkat cell RNA spiked in. Subset in this sample: FACS-sorted CD8+CD4-CCR7+CD45RA+ naive T cells. These TCRs come from a human donor in good health. Some libraries in this study had Jurkat cell RNA spiked in.

This clonotype occurred a few times. The rearrangement links TRBV20-1 to TRBJ1-5; tentative D call: TRBD1 (6 bases). V dropped 3 bases and J dropped 2 bases, with 17 bases sitting between them. CDR3 length equals 16 residues. Germline loops: CDR1 DFQATT, CDR2 SNEGSKA (reference sequence). The CDR3, as DNA: TGCAGTGCTAGGACCCTTCGGGGGGCTCGCAATCAGCCCCAGCATTTT. It codes for CSARTLRGARNQPQHF.

This clonotype was counted a single time. A much larger clone differs from this one at a single base, so this may be a read error. V usage is TRBV5-3 and J usage is TRBJ2-5, with 10 bases that match TRBD2. TRBV5-3 has ORF status, its function being uncertain. The length of the CDR3 is 18 residues. The CDR3 bases are TGTGCCAGCAGCTTTGGGGCAGGACTAGCGGCGTACCAAGAGACCCCGTACTTC. This sequence encodes CASSFGAGLAAYQETPYF.

This clonotype showed up just a few times. V usage is TRBV12-3 or TRBV12-4 and J usage is TRBJ1-6; TRBD1 aligns across 8 bases. V dropped 6 bases and J dropped 9; count of bases not matched to a gene: 7. There are 14 residues in the CDR3. The CDR3 region is CASRLQGVASPLHF. The CDR3 coding sequence is TGTGCCAGCAGACTACAGGGGGTGGCTTCACCCCTCCACTTT.

CDR3 protein: CASSSIWGVDEQFF. CDR3 coding DNA: TGTGCCAGCAGTTCAATTTGGGGGGTCGATGAGCAGTTCTTC. V gene TRBV11-2 combines with J gene TRBJ2-1; possible D gene TRBD2, 6 bases. Trimming took 6 bases from V and 8 from J, leaving 17 bases between them. Germline V gene sequence: CDR1 SGHAT, CDR2 FQNNGV. This CDR3 is built from 14 residues.

Notes on this clonotype: With a much larger clone just one base away, this may be a read error. The rearrangement links TRBV7-9 to TRBJ1-4, with D possibly being TRBD1 (6 bases). From germline, CDR1 is SEHNR and CDR2 FQNEAQ (reference sequence). The CDR3 sequence is 15 residues long. The CDR3 here is CAGSLRTATNEKLFF. The CDR3 bases are TGTGCCGGCAGCCTACGGACAGCAACTAATGAAAAACTGTTTTTT.

This clonotype was seen only a few times. The rearrangement links TRBV6-5 to TRBJ2-2, with D possibly being TRBD2 (5 bases). Germline values: CDR1 MNHEY, CDR2 SVGAGI. V lost 3 bases and J lost 7, with 12 bases in between. This CDR3 has 14 amino acids. CDR3 amino acids: CASSYRGLGGELFF. CDR3 DNA: TGTGCCAGCAGTTATCGGGGTCTCGGCGGGGAGCTGTTTTTT.